The rows below give T cell receptor beta chains drawn from one sample of a study of OX40 agonist ivuxolimab in advanced cancers. Clones were sequenced by immunoSEQ multiplex PCR, and TCRdb holds only the in-frame ones, with some missing. This sample yields about 29,000 clones, of which 80% to 85% are seen a single time; approximately 20% belongs to the top ten. The material was CD4+ or CD8+ T cells sorted from blood, obtained in a trial of the OX40 agonist ivuxolimab. All receptors derive from an adult with an advanced solid tumor such as melanoma, head and neck, liver or kidney cancer. The CDR3 runs from the conserved cysteine through the conserved F or W. D genes are given only for firm matches. The size of a clone is reported for some rows only, either as once, few or many, or as a class for expanded clones.

.,TRBV30,.,TRBJ1-6,TGTGCCTGGAGTGTACTAGGGGGAAATTCACCCCTCCACTTT,CAWSVLGGNSPLHF
.,TRBV28,TRBD2,TRBJ2-3,TGTGCCAGCAGTTTACGGCTAGCGGGAGTAATGGGCACAGATACGCAGTATTTT,CASSLRLAGVMGTDTQYF
.,TRBV30,.,TRBJ2-5,TGTGCCTGGAGTCCTACAGACGTTTTAGAGACCCAGTACTTC,CAWSPTDVLETQYF
.,TRBV9,TRBD1,TRBJ2-6,TGTGCCAGCAGCGGGACGGGACAGGGGTTTCTTTCCTCTGGGGCCAACGTCCTGACTTTC,CASSGTGQGFLSSGANVLTF
.,TRBV30,.,TRBJ2-3,TGTGCCTGGGGTCCGGGGACAGATACGCAGTATTTT,CAWGPGTDTQYF
.,TRBV6-1,.,TRBJ2-1,TGTGCCAGCAGCCCGGGGAGCTCCTACAATGAGCAGTTCTTC,CASSPGSSYNEQFF
.,TRBV5-6,TRBD2,TRBJ2-5,TGTGCCAGCAGCTCCGGGGGGGCGGGGACCCAGTACTTC,CASSSGGAGTQYF
.,TRBV6-7,TRBD1,TRBJ1-5,TGTGCCAGCAGTTACCAGGAGGCCGGGACAGACAATCAGCCCCAGCATTTT,CASSYQEAGTDNQPQHF
.,TRBV27,.,TRBJ2-5,TGTGCCAGCAGTCCGGGTACAGGGTTACAAGAGACCCAGTACTTC,CASSPGTGLQETQYF
.,TRBV10-1,.,TRBJ2-3,TGCGCCAGCCTGAACACCCGGAATGAAAAGGAGAATTTT,CASLNTRNEKENF
.,TRBV4-1,.,TRBJ2-1,TGCGCCAGCAGCCAAGAAAGGGAAGCCTACAATGAGCAGTTCTTC,CASSQEREAYNEQFF
.,TRBV6-5,TRBD2,TRBJ2-1,TGTGCCAGCAGCCCCGGGGGTAGCGGGTACAATGAGCAGTTCTTC,CASSPGGSGYNEQFF
.,TRBV27,.,TRBJ2-3,TGTGCCAGCAGAGAGACGGGCCTCACAGATACGCAGTATTTT,CASRETGLTDTQYF
.,TRBV27,.,TRBJ2-7,TGTGCCAGCAGTTCACGGGACAACTCCTACGAGCAGTACTTC,CASSSRDNSYEQYF
few,TRBV6-5,.,TRBJ2-1,TGTGCCAGCAGTTACTCGGCAGCGGAGGGCAATGAGCAGTTCTTC,CASSYSAAEGNEQFF
.,TRBV18,TRBD2,TRBJ2-1,TGTGCCAGCTCACCACAGGCGGGAGGGCATAGGGATGAGCAGTTCTTC,CASSPQAGGHRDEQFF
.,TRBV5-6,TRBD1,TRBJ1-5,TGTGCCAGCAGCTTTGGACAGGGGGGGCAGCCCCAGCATTTT,CASSFGQGGQPQHF
.,TRBV2,.,TRBJ1-5,TGTGCCAGCAGTGTGACAGGCTTCAGCAATCAGCCCCAGCATTTT,CASSVTGFSNQPQHF
.,TRBV6-5,TRBD1,TRBJ1-2,TGTGCCAGCAGCCCGGGACAGGGACATGGCTACACCTTC,CASSPGQGHGYTF
.,TRBV7-9,.,TRBJ1-1,TGTGCCAGCAGCTTAGTCCAGGGTTTCACTGAAGCTTTCTTT,CASSLVQGFTEAFF
.,TRBV7-8,.,TRBJ2-5,TGTGCCAGCACCAGAGGGCGGGAGACCCAGTACTTC,CASTRGRETQYF
few,TRBV6-1,.,TRBJ2-7,TGTGCCAGCAGCCAGGACCAGCCCCTGTACGAGCAGTACTTC,CASSQDQPLYEQYF
medium-sized,TRBV28,.,TRBJ1-1,TGTGCCAGCCGAAGAGGGGGCACTGAAGCTTTCTTT,CASRRGGTEAFF
.,TRBV5-4,TRBD1,TRBJ1-2,TGTGCCAGCAGCTTCGCGCCTGGGACAGGGGAGGATGGCTACACCTTC,CASSFAPGTGEDGYTF
once,TRBV19,.,TRBJ2-7,TGTGCCAGTAGTATCAGACGGACGGTCACCTACGAGCAGTACTTC,CASSIRRTVTYEQYF
.,TRBV7-9,.,TRBJ2-7,TGTGCCAGCAGCTCTAGCTCCTACGAGCAGTACTTC,CASSSSSYEQYF
.,TRBV4-1,TRBD1,TRBJ1-5,TGCGCCAGCAGCCAAGAGAACAGGGGGTCGGGTCAGCCCCAGCATTTT,CASSQENRGSGQPQHF
.,TRBV29-1,.,TRBJ2-7,TGCAGCGTCACCTTGGTGACGGGGAAAACCTACGAGCAGTACTTC,CSVTLVTGKTYEQYF
.,TRBV28,TRBD1,TRBJ1-2,TGTGCCAGCAGCCAGACAGGGAACTATGGCTACACCTTC,CASSQTGNYGYTF
once,TRBV23-1,.,TRBJ2-3,TGCGGTCGGAGGGTTAGGGATACGCAGTATTTT,CGRRVRDTQYF
.,TRBV11-1,.,TRBJ2-7,TGTGCCAGCAGCTTAGAGGTCAGAACCTACGAGCAGTACTTC,CASSLEVRTYEQYF
few,TRBV27,TRBD2,TRBJ2-1,TGTGCCAGCAGTTTAGCGGGGGGGCAAGATGAGCAGTTCTTC,CASSLAGGQDEQFF
.,TRBV19,.,TRBJ2-7,TGTGCCAGTAGTATCACGGAGGGGTACGAGCAGTACTTC,CASSITEGYEQYF
.,TRBV4-1,TRBD1,TRBJ1-1,TGCGCCAGCAGCCAAGAACAGGGGAGTAACACTGAAGCTTTCTTT,CASSQEQGSNTEAFF
.,TRBV9,.,TRBJ1-1,TGTGCCAGCAGCGTAGAGGGGAACACTGAAGCTTTCTTT,CASSVEGNTEAFF
.,TRBV19,.,TRBJ1-1,TGTGCCAGTAGTCCGAAGGGATGGACTGAAGCTTTCTTT,CASSPKGWTEAFF
.,TRBV20-1,.,TRBJ2-1,TGCAGTGCCAACGACTGGAGTGAGCAGTTCTTC,CSANDWSEQFF
once,TRBV29-1,.,TRBJ2-2,TGCAGCGTTGTACGCAGGGTAGGCACCGGGGAGCTGTTTTTT,CSVVRRVGTGELFF
.,TRBV10-3,TRBD1,TRBJ2-2,TGTGCCATCAGAGCGAAACAGGGGGCGTACACCGGGGAGCTGTTTTTT,CAIRAKQGAYTGELFF
few,TRBV9,TRBD2,TRBJ2-3,TGTGCCAGCAGCCAGAGCGGGGGGCCCACAGATACGCAGTATTTT,CASSQSGGPTDTQYF
.,TRBV28,.,TRBJ2-2,TGTGCCAGCAGTTTATACGGCGGGGAGCTGTTTTTT,CASSLYGGELFF
.,TRBV5-6,.,TRBJ2-7,TGTGCCAGCAGCTCCGGCCCTGGCAACGAGCAGTACTTC,CASSSGPGNEQYF
.,TRBV6-7,TRBD2,TRBJ2-7,TGTGCCAGCAGTTACTCTAAGTATATCTCTTTGGGACTAGCGGGAGGAGCCCACTACGAGCAGTACTTC,CASSYSKYISLGLAGGAHYEQYF
.,TRBV27,.,TRBJ1-2,TGTGCCAGCAGTGGCCAAGGGCCCATCTATGGCTACACCTTC,CASSGQGPIYGYTF
.,TRBV5-1,TRBD2,TRBJ2-7,TGCGCCAGCAGCCCTCGGACTAGCGGGAGCTCCTACGAGCAGTACTTC,CASSPRTSGSSYEQYF
.,TRBV28,.,TRBJ2-1,TGTGCCAGCAACCGCAGGGTCCATGAGCAGTTCTTC,CASNRRVHEQFF
once,TRBV11-2,.,TRBJ1-1,TGTGCCAGCAACTACAGGGACATGAACACTGAAGCTTTCTTT,CASNYRDMNTEAFF
.,TRBV4-1,.,TRBJ2-2,TGCGCCAGCAGCCCCAGGGGGCGGGAGCCCACCGGGGAGCTGTTTTTT,CASSPRGREPTGELFF
.,TRBV4-1,.,TRBJ1-6,TGCGCCAGCAGCCAAGTGGGGTTGGGGGGTTCACCCCTCCACTTT,CASSQVGLGGSPLHF
.,TRBV27,TRBD1,TRBJ2-7,TGTGCCAGCAGTGTGGGACAGGACTCCTACGAGCAGTACTTC,CASSVGQDSYEQYF
.,TRBV6-4,TRBD2,TRBJ2-1,TGTGCCAGCAGTGAGCTAGCGGGGACTTCCAATGAGCAGTTCTTC,CASSELAGTSNEQFF
.,TRBV6-1,.,TRBJ2-3,TGTGCCAGCAGTGAAAATGTTTTAACTAGCACAGATACGCAGTATTTT,CASSENVLTSTDTQYF
.,TRBV19,.,TRBJ2-2,TGTGCCAGTAGTAGGGCTGGCACCGGGGAGCTGTTTTTT,CASSRAGTGELFF
.,TRBV7-8,.,TRBJ2-7,TGTGCCAGCAGTTCAGGCAGGGGATCCTTCTACGAGCAGTACTTC,CASSSGRGSFYEQYF
.,TRBV6-5,TRBD1,TRBJ2-1,TGTGCCAGCAGTTACTCCGGCAGGGGGTCCTACAATGAGCAGTTCTTC,CASSYSGRGSYNEQFF
.,TRBV5-1,.,TRBJ1-2,TGCGCCAGCAGCTTGCGGATAGGGAGTGGCTACACCTTC,CASSLRIGSGYTF
.,TRBV4-1,TRBD2,TRBJ2-5,TGCGCCAGCAGCCAAGCCGGGACTAGCGGGAGGTCAGAGACCCAGTACTTC,CASSQAGTSGRSETQYF